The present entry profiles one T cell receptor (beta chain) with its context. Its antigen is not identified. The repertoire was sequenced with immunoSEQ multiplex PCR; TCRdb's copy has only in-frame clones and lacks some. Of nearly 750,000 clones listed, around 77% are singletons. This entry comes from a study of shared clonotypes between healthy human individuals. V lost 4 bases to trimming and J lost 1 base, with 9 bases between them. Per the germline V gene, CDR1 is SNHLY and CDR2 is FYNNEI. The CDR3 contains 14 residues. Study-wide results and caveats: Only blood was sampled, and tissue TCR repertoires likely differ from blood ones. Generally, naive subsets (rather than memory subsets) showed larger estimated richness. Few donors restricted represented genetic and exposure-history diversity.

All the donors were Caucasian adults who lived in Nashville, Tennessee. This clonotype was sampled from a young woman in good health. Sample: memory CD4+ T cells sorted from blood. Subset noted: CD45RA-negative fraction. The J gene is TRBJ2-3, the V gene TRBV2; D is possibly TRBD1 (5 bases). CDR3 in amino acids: CASSGQPGTDTQYF. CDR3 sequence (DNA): TGTGCCAGCAGTGGACAGCCTGGCACAGATACGCAGTATTTT.